These 6 T cell receptor beta chains originate from one sample sequenced in a study of control samples from healthy donors and cancer patients. TCRdb keeps only in-frame clones here, not all; method: immunoSEQ multiplex PCR. The table has more than 50,000 clones, 90% seen once. The specimen sequenced was PBMCs. The source of these receptors is a woman aged 45-65 years with colorectal cancer.

The chain couples TRBV18 to TRBJ1-5, with 7 positions matching TRBD1. The germline CDR1 and CDR2 sequences are KGHSH and LQKENI. J lost 7 bases, V lost 3 bases, and 9 bases had no gene match. There are 15 residues in the CDR3. The CDR3 loop reads CASSPDLQGGQPQHF. The CDR3 nucleotides read TGTGCCAGCTCACCGGACCTGCAGGGGGGCCAGCCCCAGCATTTT.

The rearrangement links TRBV27 to TRBJ2-1; the D gene could be TRBD1 or TRBD2 (5 bases each). V was shortened by 3 bases and J by 8 bases, with 14 bases between the two germline ends. In germline, CDR1 is MNHEY, CDR2 SMNVEV (reference sequence). The CDR3 has 14 residues. In DNA, the CDR3 is TGTGCCAGCAGTTTTGAAGACGGGGCGGATGAGCAGTTCTTC. Encoded protein: CASSFEDGADEQFF.

The genes are TRBV6-4 and TRBJ2-3, with 7 bases matching TRBD2. The CDR3 is 15 residues long. CDR1 is MRHNA and CDR2 is SNTAGT in the germline V gene. V shed 6 bases and J 5 bases; nucleotides not matched to a gene: 11. DNA of the CDR3: TGTGCCAGCAGCCGCTACGCGGGAGTCCTAGATACGCAGTATTTT. Translated, it gives CASSRYAGVLDTQYF.

The chain couples TRBV18 to TRBJ2-1; D is uncertain. Germline V gives CDR1 KGHSH, CDR2 LQKENI. The V gene lost 2 bases and the J gene lost 4 bases, with 6 bases spanning the gap. This CDR3 has 13 amino acids. The CDR3 region has the DNA TGTGCCAGCTCACCAGATGGTTACAATGAGCAGTTCTTC. It yields the protein CASSPDGYNEQFF. Full variable domain (rest looked up from reference TRBV18 and TRBJ2-1): NAGVMQNPRHLVRRRGQEARLRCSPMKGHSHVYWYRQLPEEGLKFMVYLQKENIIDESGMPKERFSAEFPKEGPSILRIQQVVRGDSAAYFCASSPDGYNEQFFGPGTRLTVL.

The chain joins TRBV28 to TRBJ2-6, with 14 bases identical to TRBD2. Germline lookup yields CDR1 MDHEN and CDR2 SYDVKM. This CDR3 has 19 residues. V lost 5 bases, J lost 2 bases, and 8 bases stayed unmatched. CDR3 coding DNA: TGTGCCAGCAGTACCCCGGGACTAGCGGGAGTTGCTGGGGCCAACGTCCTGACTTTC. Its protein product is CASSTPGLAGVAGANVLTF.

The chain is built from TRBV11-3 and TRBJ2-2; maybe TRBD2 (5 bases). Germline V lookup: CDR1 SGHNT, CDR2 YENEEA. This CDR3 comprises 15 residues. V shed 1 base and J shed 0 bases, with 6 bases lying between them. The CDR3 loop reads CASSLAEANTGELFF. The CDR3 DNA reads as TGTGCCAGCAGCTTAGCGGAGGCGAACACCGGGGAGCTGTTTTTT.